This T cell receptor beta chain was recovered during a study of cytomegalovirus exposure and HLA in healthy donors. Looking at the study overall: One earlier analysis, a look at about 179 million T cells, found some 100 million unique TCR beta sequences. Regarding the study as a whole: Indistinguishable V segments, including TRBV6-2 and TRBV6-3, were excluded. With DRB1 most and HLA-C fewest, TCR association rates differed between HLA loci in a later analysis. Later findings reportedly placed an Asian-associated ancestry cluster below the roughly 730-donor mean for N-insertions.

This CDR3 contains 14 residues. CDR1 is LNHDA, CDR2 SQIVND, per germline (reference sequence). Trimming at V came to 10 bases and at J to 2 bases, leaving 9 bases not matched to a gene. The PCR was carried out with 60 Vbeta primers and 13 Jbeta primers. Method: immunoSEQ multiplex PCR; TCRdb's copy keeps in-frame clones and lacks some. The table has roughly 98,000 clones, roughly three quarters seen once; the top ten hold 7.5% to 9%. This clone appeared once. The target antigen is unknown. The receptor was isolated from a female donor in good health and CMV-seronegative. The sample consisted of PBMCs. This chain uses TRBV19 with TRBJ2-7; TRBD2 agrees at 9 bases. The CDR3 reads CATRNAGGAYEQYF. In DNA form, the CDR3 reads TGTGCCACAAGGAACGCGGGAGGGGCCTACGAGCAGTACTTC.